This T cell receptor (beta chain) was identified during a study of T cell changes during pregnancy in multiple sclerosis. Only in-frame clones appear in the TCRdb table, and some are missing; sequencing was by immunoSEQ multiplex PCR. The table includes around 48,000 clones, roughly 92% detected once. The sample in question was CD4+ T cells from peripheral blood mononuclear cells, obtained in the third trimester of pregnancy. This TCR derives from a female donor with multiple sclerosis, enrolled in a pregnancy study.

The CDR3 DNA reads TGTGCCAGCAGTTACGGGACAGGGGGCCAGCCCCAGCATTTT. This encodes CASSYGTGGQPQHF. The rearrangement uses TRBV6-5 and TRBJ1-5; 12 bases fit TRBD1. Germline CDR1 and CDR2: MNHEY and SVGAGI. With 2 bases clipped from V and 7 bases from J, the junction kept 0 bases outside the gene matches. This CDR3 has 14 amino acids.